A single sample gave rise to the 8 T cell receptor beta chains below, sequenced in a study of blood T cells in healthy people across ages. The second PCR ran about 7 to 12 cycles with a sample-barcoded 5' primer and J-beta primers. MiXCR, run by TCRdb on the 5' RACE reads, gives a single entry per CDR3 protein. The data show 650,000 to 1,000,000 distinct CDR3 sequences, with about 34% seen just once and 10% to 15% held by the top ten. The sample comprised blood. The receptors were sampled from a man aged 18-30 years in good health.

CDR3 sequence (DNA): TGTGCCATCAGAGAGGGCACCATCTCTGGGGCCAACGTCCTGACTTTC. This codes for CAIREGTISGANVLTF. The chain carries TRBV10-3 and TRBJ2-6, with D perhaps TRBD2 (5 bases). CDR1 and CDR2 (germline): ENHRY, SYGVKD. This CDR3 contains 16 residues. Trimming shortened V by 6 bases and J by 0 bases, and 12 bases separated the two germline ends.

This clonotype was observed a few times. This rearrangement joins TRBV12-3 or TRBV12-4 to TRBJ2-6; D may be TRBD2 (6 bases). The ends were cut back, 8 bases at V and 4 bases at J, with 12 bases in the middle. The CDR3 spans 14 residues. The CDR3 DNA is TGTGCCAGCGTGGCGGGACCCGGGGCCAACGTCCTGACTTTC. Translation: CASVAGPGANVLTF.

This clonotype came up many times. Here the CDR3 reads CASSSRDRKNEQFF. In DNA form, the CDR3 reads TGTGCCAGCAGCTCCCGGGACAGGAAAAATGAGCAGTTCTTC. This chain joins TRBV7-2 and TRBJ2-1; 8 bases fit TRBD1. The germline V gene has CDR1 SGHTA and CDR2 FQGNSA. The CDR3 extends over 14 amino acids. V lost 4 bases and J lost 7; bases outside the gene matches: 6.

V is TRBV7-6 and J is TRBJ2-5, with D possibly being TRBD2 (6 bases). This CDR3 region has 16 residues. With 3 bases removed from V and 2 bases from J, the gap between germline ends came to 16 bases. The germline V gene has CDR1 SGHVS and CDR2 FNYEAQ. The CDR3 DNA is TGTGCCAGCAGCTTGGGGGACCGGAGGGTTCAAGAGACCCAGTACTTC. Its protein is CASSLGDRRVQETQYF.

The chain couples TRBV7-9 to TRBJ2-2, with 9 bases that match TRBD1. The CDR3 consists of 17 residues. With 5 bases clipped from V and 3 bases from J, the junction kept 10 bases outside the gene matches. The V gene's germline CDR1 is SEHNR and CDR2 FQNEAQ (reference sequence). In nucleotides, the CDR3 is TGTGCCAGCAGCCCCTTGCCATGGGACAGGGACACCGGGGAGCTGTTTTTT. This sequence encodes CASSPLPWDRDTGELFF.

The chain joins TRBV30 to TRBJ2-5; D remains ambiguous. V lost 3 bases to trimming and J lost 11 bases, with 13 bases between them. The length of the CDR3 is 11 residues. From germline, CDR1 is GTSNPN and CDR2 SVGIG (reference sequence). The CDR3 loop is CAWSEMDEQYF. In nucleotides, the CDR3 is TGTGCCTGGAGCGAGATGGATGAGCAGTACTTC. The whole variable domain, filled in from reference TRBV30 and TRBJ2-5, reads SQTIHQWPATLVQPVGSPLSLECTVEGTSNPNLYWYRQAAGRGLQLLFYSVGIGQISSEVPQNLSASRPQDRQFILSSKKLLLSDSGFYLCAWSEMDEQYFGPGTRLLVL.

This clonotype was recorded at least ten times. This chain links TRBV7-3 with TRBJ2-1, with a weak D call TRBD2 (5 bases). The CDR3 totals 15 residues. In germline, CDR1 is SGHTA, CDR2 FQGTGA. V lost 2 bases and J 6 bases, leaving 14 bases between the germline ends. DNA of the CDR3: TGTGCCAGCAGCTTAGAGGGTCTGGCCGGCAATGAGCAGTTCTTC. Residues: CASSLEGLAGNEQFF.

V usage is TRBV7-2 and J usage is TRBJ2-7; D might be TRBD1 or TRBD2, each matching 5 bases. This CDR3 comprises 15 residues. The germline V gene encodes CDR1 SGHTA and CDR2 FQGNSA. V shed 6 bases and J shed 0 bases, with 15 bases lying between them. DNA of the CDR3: TGTGCCAGCAGGAGCCCGGGACGGAGCTCCTACGAGCAGTACTTC. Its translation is CASRSPGRSSYEQYF.